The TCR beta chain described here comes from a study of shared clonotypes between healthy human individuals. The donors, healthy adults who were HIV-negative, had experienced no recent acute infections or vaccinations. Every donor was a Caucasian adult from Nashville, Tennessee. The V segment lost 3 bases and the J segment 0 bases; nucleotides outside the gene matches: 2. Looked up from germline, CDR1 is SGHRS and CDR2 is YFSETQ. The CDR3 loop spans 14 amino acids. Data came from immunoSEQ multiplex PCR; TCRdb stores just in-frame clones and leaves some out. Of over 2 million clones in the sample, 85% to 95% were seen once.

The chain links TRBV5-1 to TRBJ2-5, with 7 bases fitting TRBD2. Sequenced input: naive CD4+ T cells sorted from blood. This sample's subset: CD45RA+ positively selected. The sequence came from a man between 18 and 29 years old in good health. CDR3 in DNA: TGCGCCAGCAGCTCACGGGGGGACCAAGAGACCCAGTACTTC. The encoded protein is CASSSRGDQETQYF.